Each of the 18 T cell receptor beta chains below was sequenced from the same sample in a study of identical twins. One entry per CDR3 protein results from TCRdb running MiXCR on the 5' RACE reads. Among nearly 650,000 distinct CDR3 sequences listed, just over 7% were seen once. The data also belong to a second study, concerning yellow fever vaccine responses in identical twins.

The sample consisted of PBMCs. Every receptor here comes from a woman between 18 and 29 years old in good health.

This clonotype has at least ten counts. CDR3 sequence: CASSPTSPKNIQYF. The CDR3 DNA sequence: TGTGCCAGCAGTCCTACGTCCCCCAAAAACATTCAGTACTTC. This chain connects TRBV6-1 to TRBJ2-4; D ambiguous. The CDR3 is made up of 14 amino acids. V lost 5 bases and J lost 2, with 10 bases in between. The germline V gene encodes CDR1 MNHNS and CDR2 SASEGT.

The chain uses TRBV12-3 or TRBV12-4 and TRBJ1-2, with D unresolved. The CDR3 runs to 12 residues. V was trimmed by 3 bases and J by 8 bases, leaving 10 bases between them. CDR3 loop: CASSFSLEGYTF. In nucleotides, the CDR3 is TGTGCCAGCAGTTTTTCTCTAGAAGGCTACACCTTC.

This clonotype has just a few counts. Here the CDR3 DNA reads TGTGCCAGCAACCCGACACAGGGAAGGGGCATCGATACGCAGTATTTT. It yields the protein CASNPTQGRGIDTQYF. This sequence joins TRBV12-3 or TRBV12-4 and TRBJ2-3, with D possibly matching TRBD1 (6 bases). The ends were cut back, 7 bases at V and 6 bases at J, with 23 bases in the middle. The CDR3 has 16 amino acids.

This clonotype was detected a few times. The chain couples TRBV10-3 to TRBJ2-1, with no clear D. Trimming took 6 bases from V and 6 from J, leaving 18 bases between them. Germline CDR1 ENHRY, CDR2 SYGVKD. The CDR3 runs 15 residues. The CDR3 nucleotides read TGTGCCATCAGCCCCGACCAGAGCGTAGGCAATGAGCAGTTCTTC. It is translated as CAISPDQSVGNEQFF.

This chain connects TRBV5-6 to TRBJ1-6, with no clear D. The V gene's germline CDR1 is SGHDT and CDR2 YYEEEE. Trimming removed 0 bases from V and 0 bases from J, with 13 bases in between. CDR3 length: 18 residues. The CDR3 protein is CASSLALWPNSYNSPLHF. The CDR3 coding sequence is TGTGCCAGCAGCTTGGCTTTATGGCCGAACTCCTATAATTCACCCCTCCACTTT.

This clonotype was recorded at least ten times. The chain links TRBV29-1 to TRBJ1-1, with D perhaps matching TRBD1 (6 bases). Germline V CDR1 and CDR2: SQVTM, ANQGSEA. Trimming stripped 0 bases from V and 2 bases from J, with 25 bases between. CDR3 length equals 19 residues. The DNA of the CDR3 is TGCAGCGTTGAAGATCGCGGGGGGGGCAGTATAATTAGAAACACTGAAGCTTTCTTT. Its translation: CSVEDRGGGSIIRNTEAFF.

This clonotype has at least ten counts. This chain links TRBV2 with TRBJ2-5; 8 positions match TRBD2. Germline trimming cut 7 bases from V and 4 bases from J; bases unmatched to any gene: 8. The CDR3 is made up of 14 amino acids. CDR1 is SNHLY, CDR2 FYNNEI, per germline. The CDR3: CASTGLVGAETQYF. CDR3 in DNA: TGTGCCAGCACGGGACTAGTCGGGGCAGAGACCCAGTACTTC.

The chain links TRBV12-3 or TRBV12-4 to TRBJ1-1; no firm D call. The CDR3 covers 13 residues. Trimming removed 1 base at V and 8 bases at J, with 11 bases between. CDR3 residues: CASSLEGGPEAFF. CDR3 DNA sequence: TGTGCCAGCAGTTTAGAGGGAGGTCCAGAAGCTTTCTTT.

This clonotype was seen only a few times. The V call is TRBV6-1, the J call TRBJ2-3; D is ambiguous. Germline V gene data show CDR1 as MNHNS and CDR2 as SASEGT. V gave up 6 bases and J gave up 3 bases, with 13 bases separating them. There are 14 residues in the CDR3. CDR3 nucleotide sequence: TGTGCCAGCAGATTCGGGCCTGGGACAGATACGCAGTATTTT. It is translated as CASRFGPGTDTQYF.

The genes are TRBV10-3 and TRBJ2-1; possibly TRBD2 for D (5 bases). CDR1 is ENHRY, CDR2 SYGVKD, per germline. This CDR3 spans 13 amino acids. Trimming cost V 7 bases and J 7 bases, with 14 bases left between them. The CDR3 DNA is TGTGCCATCACAGCAGGCCCGGGGAATGAGCAGTTCTTC. It codes for CAITAGPGNEQFF.

This clonotype was observed a few times. The CDR3 loop reads CASSPPSITDTQYF. CDR3 nucleotide sequence: TGTGCCAGCTCACCACCGTCGATCACGGATACGCAGTATTTT. V is TRBV18 and J is TRBJ2-3; D is undetermined. The CDR3 spans 14 residues. Germline CDR1 and CDR2: KGHSH and LQKENI. V lost 0 bases to trimming and J lost 6 bases, with 10 bases between them.

V gene TRBV20-1 combines with J gene TRBJ2-1; 9 nucleotides align to TRBD2. The CDR3 length is 15 residues. Trimming at V came to 6 bases and at J to 8 bases, leaving 14 bases not matched to a gene. From germline, CDR1 is DFQATT and CDR2 SNEGSKA (reference sequence). CDR3 sequence: CSAPQTSGGHYEQFF. For the CDR3, the DNA is TGCAGTGCACCCCAGACTAGCGGCGGACACTATGAGCAGTTCTTC.

This clonotype was observed a handful of times. J is TRBJ2-1 and V is TRBV10-3, with TRBD2 matching 8 bases. Germline CDR1 and CDR2: ENHRY and SYGVKD. The CDR3 is made up of 19 amino acids. J gave up 2 bases and V 2 bases, and 14 bases lay outside the gene matches. The CDR3 DNA is TGTGCCATCAGTGAGCGGGGTAGCGGGGAGTTGAGCGCCTACAATGAGCAGTTCTTC. This gives the protein CAISERGSGELSAYNEQFF.

This clonotype was counted at least ten times. The chain has TRBV20-1 and TRBJ2-7; D possibly corresponds to TRBD2 (5 bases). Germline CDR1 is DFQATT and CDR2 is SNEGSKA (reference sequence). Trimming left V 3 bases short and J 5 bases short, with 8 bases between. The CDR3 is 11 residues long. CDR3: CSASPGDEQYV. CDR3 DNA: TGCAGTGCTAGCCCCGGGGACGAGCAGTACGTC.

This chain links TRBV11-2 with TRBJ2-1; 9 bases are a match to TRBD2. The CDR3 is 14 amino acids. CDR1 and CDR2 (germline): SGHAT, FQNNGV. V lost 4 bases, J lost 10 bases, and 8 bases stayed unmatched. CDR3 sequence: CASSSTSGYLEQFF. The CDR3 DNA is TGTGCCAGCAGCTCGACTAGCGGCTACTTGGAGCAGTTCTTC.

This clonotype occurred many times. The CDR3 region is CASGGTEETQYF. Written as DNA, the CDR3 is TGTGCCAGCGGAGGGACTGAAGAGACCCAGTACTTC. The chain joins TRBV6-2 or TRBV6-3 to TRBJ2-5; a possible D gene is TRBD2 (6 bases). This CDR3 has 12 residues. V gave up 8 bases and J gave up 3 bases, with 10 bases separating them. CDR1 is MNHEY, CDR2 SVGEGT, per germline.

The V gene is TRBV4-1, the J gene TRBJ2-5; D ambiguous. CDR3 size: 15 residues. V was clipped by 4 bases and J by 2 bases, with 14 bases between them. Per germline, CDR1 MGHRA and CDR2 YSYEKL. The CDR3 sequence: CASSPRFGWQETQYF. In nucleotides, the CDR3 is TGCGCCAGCAGCCCTCGGTTTGGCTGGCAAGAGACCCAGTACTTC.

Only a few counts were recorded for this clonotype. The chain links TRBV12-3 or TRBV12-4 to TRBJ1-2; a weak D match, TRBD1 (5 bases). The ends were cut back, 5 bases at V and 5 bases at J, with 12 bases in the middle. The CDR3 has 13 residues. The CDR3 region has the DNA TGTGCCAGCAGTGGGACGACAGCATATGGCTACACCTTC. It translates to CASSGTTAYGYTF.